This passage covers 26 T cell receptor beta chains from one sample sequenced in a study of neurological immune-mediated disorders (dated by TCRdb to between 2019 and 2020). Library prep was done by 5' RACE. Sequencing was carried out with an Illumina HiSeq 2500. TCRdb trimmed public reads at Q25 via fastp, called clones via MiXCR and kept in-frame beta chains. Every entry covers one CDR3 protein and lists the most common genes and DNA from its rows. The sample data list tens of thousands of distinct CDR3 sequences, and 4.5% to 7% of these were observed just once. The top ten constitute roughly 2% of the sample. The specimen was CD4+ T cells from blood. These receptors all come from a woman between 50 and 59 years old in good health.

Ten or more counts support this clonotype. The genes are TRBV29-1 and TRBJ1-1, with TRBD1 as a possible D gene (6 bases). The CDR3 is 13 residues long. Trimming removed 6 bases at V and 4 bases at J, with 15 bases between. Germline values: CDR1 SQVTM, CDR2 ANQGSEA. The CDR3 protein is CSVDFGQSTEAFF. CDR3 coding DNA: TGCAGCGTCGACTTCGGACAGAGCACTGAAGCTTTCTTT.

This clonotype was counted at least ten times. The chain employs TRBV30 and TRBJ1-2; D unclear. Trimming shortened V by 2 bases and J by 7 bases, and 11 bases separated the two germline ends. From germline, CDR1 is GTSNPN and CDR2 SVGIG (reference sequence). CDR3 length equals 12 residues. CDR3 amino acids: CAWSPGYGGYTF. As DNA, the CDR3 is TGTGCCTGGAGTCCCGGGTACGGTGGCTACACCTTC.

This clonotype was recorded many times. The gene calls are TRBV3-1 and TRBJ2-2; D ambiguous. Germline CDR1 LGHDT, CDR2 YNNKEL (reference sequence). The CDR3 totals 13 residues. The germline V and J ends were trimmed by 3 bases and 5 bases, with 7 bases remaining between them. The CDR3 spells CASSQSKTGELFF. The CDR3 region has the DNA TGTGCCAGCAGCCAGAGTAAGACCGGGGAGCTGTTTTTT.

At least ten counts were recorded for this clonotype. This chain links TRBV5-1 with TRBJ1-1; no definite D call. V lost 4 bases and J lost 1, with 14 bases in between. Germline loops: CDR1 SGHRS, CDR2 YFSETQ. CDR3 size: 15 residues. The CDR3 is CASSRVGEKNTEAFF. The CDR3 bases are TGCGCCAGCAGCCGGGTAGGCGAGAAGAACACTGAAGCTTTCTTT.

This clonotype was recorded at least ten times. V usage is TRBV6-1 and J usage is TRBJ1-1; D call uncertain. V lost 0 bases, J lost 8 bases, and 10 bases lay in between. There are 13 residues in the CDR3. In germline, CDR1 is MNHNS, CDR2 SASEGT. The CDR3 region is CASSEAGRREAFF. The CDR3 coding sequence is TGTGCCAGCAGTGAAGCTGGCAGGCGGGAAGCTTTCTTT.

This clonotype counts as medium-sized. The chain employs TRBV7-2 and TRBJ2-1; a possible D gene is TRBD2 (6 bases). The CDR3 is 14 residues long. CDR1 and CDR2 from the germline V gene are SGHTA and FQGNSA. V dropped 1 base and J dropped 9 bases, with 13 bases sitting between them. The CDR3: CASSLGGGIGEQFF. The CDR3 DNA reads as TGTGCCAGCAGCTTAGGAGGAGGGATTGGTGAGCAGTTCTTC.

This clonotype came up many times. The V and J genes are TRBV3-1 and TRBJ1-6, with D tentatively TRBD1 (6 bases). CDR3 length: 16 amino acids. Trimming took 1 base from V and 7 from J, leaving 14 bases between them. CDR1 and CDR2 from the germline V gene are LGHDT and YNNKEL (reference sequence). In nucleotides, the CDR3 is TGTGCCAGCAGCCAAGTTTTAGGGGGTAGAAATTCACCCCTCCACTTT. Translating gives CASSQVLGGRNSPLHF.

This clonotype was recorded at least ten times. The rearrangement links TRBV9 to TRBJ2-2; D perhaps matches TRBD2 (7 bases). The CDR3 extends over 18 amino acids. Trimming stripped 0 bases from V and 1 base from J, with 16 bases between. Germline V gene sequence: CDR1 SGDLS, CDR2 YYNGEE. This CDR3 reads CASSVGFGGAQNTGELFF. In nucleotides, the CDR3 is TGTGCCAGCAGCGTAGGTTTTGGGGGGGCGCAGAACACCGGGGAGCTGTTTTTT.

This clonotype was picked up many times. The V gene is TRBV2, the J gene TRBJ2-6; D is possibly TRBD1 (5 bases). The CDR3 consists of 17 residues. Germline CDR1 is SNHLY and CDR2 is FYNNEI. V lost 5 bases and J 0 bases, leaving 14 bases between the germline ends. CDR3 in DNA: TGTGCCAGCAGTAAGGAACAGGTCGGCTCTGGGGCCAACGTCCTGACTTTC. Translation: CASSKEQVGSGANVLTF. Supplemented by reference TRBV2 and TRBJ2-6, the full variable domain reads EPEVTQTPSHQVTQMGQEVILRCVPISNHLYFYWYRQILGQKVEFLVSFYNNEISEKSEIFDDQFSVERPDGSNFTLKIRSTKLEDSAMYFCASSKEQVGSGANVLTFGAGSRLTVL.

This clonotype has a count of ten or more. The rearrangement uses TRBV7-2 and TRBJ1-4, with D hard to call. The V gene's germline CDR1 is SGHTA and CDR2 FQGNSA. The CDR3 is made up of 16 amino acids. The V gene lost 0 bases and the J gene lost 7 bases, with 15 bases spanning the gap. CDR3 nucleotide sequence: TGTGCCAGCAGCTTAGCTTCTGGGATTGGTGCTGAAAAACTGTTTTTT. Protein product: CASSLASGIGAEKLFF.

This clonotype has at least ten counts. The gene calls are TRBV5-1 and TRBJ2-2; 10 bases are shared with TRBD2. J lost 0 bases, V lost 1 base, and 0 bases had no gene match. The CDR3 is 16 amino acids. Per germline, CDR1 SGHRS and CDR2 YFSETQ. CDR3 sequence: CASSLLAGANTGELFF. The CDR3 nucleotides read TGCGCCAGCAGCTTGCTAGCGGGGGCGAACACCGGGGAGCTGTTTTTT.

Ten or more counts support this clonotype. The rearrangement joins TRBV6-1 to TRBJ1-6, with 9 bases lining up with TRBD1. The V gene's germline CDR1 is MNHNS and CDR2 SASEGT. The CDR3 length is 15 residues. The ends lost 4 bases at V and 10 bases at J; junction bases unmatched: 8. CDR3 sequence: CASSGTGAEGSPLHF. CDR3 sequence (DNA): TGTGCCAGCAGTGGGACAGGGGCCGAGGGCTCACCCCTCCACTTT.

This clonotype was detected many times. The V gene is TRBV6-2 or TRBV6-3, the J gene TRBJ2-5, with TRBD1 identical over 9 bases. Unmatched junction bases numbered 4, after V lost 10 bases and J lost 4 bases. CDR3 length: 12 residues. CDR1 and CDR2 (germline): MNHEY, SVGEGT. CDR3 sequence: CATQDRGETQYF. DNA of the CDR3: TGTGCCACCCAGGACAGGGGAGAGACCCAGTACTTC.

The chain carries TRBV7-2 and TRBJ2-4; 7 positions agree with TRBD1. The germline CDR1 and CDR2 sequences are SGHTA and FQGNSA. V dropped 5 bases and J dropped 2; count of bases not matched to a gene: 6. The length of the CDR3 is 15 residues. The CDR3, as DNA: TGTGCCAGCAGCCCTGACAGGGTATCCAAAAACATTCAGTACTTC. Its translation is CASSPDRVSKNIQYF.

In its sample, this clonotype was seen many times. The CDR3 sequence: CASSLEPSGNTIYF. CDR3 DNA: TGTGCCAGCAGCCTGGAGCCCTCTGGAAACACCATATATTTT. The rearrangement uses TRBV11-2 and TRBJ1-3; the D is unclear. Germline V CDR1 and CDR2: SGHAT, FQNNGV. This CDR3 region has 14 residues. The germline V and J ends were trimmed by 5 bases and 0 bases, with 8 bases remaining between them.

This clonotype was found many times. The V gene is TRBV5-1, the J gene TRBJ2-7, with TRBD1 matching 7 bases. V gave up 5 bases and J gave up 2 bases; unmatched junction bases: 4. Germline V gene sequence: CDR1 SGHRS, CDR2 YFSETQ. CDR3 length: 13 amino acids. DNA of the CDR3: TGCGCCAGCAGGACAGGGATGGCCTACGAGCAGTACTTC. This gives the protein CASRTGMAYEQYF.

This clonotype was counted many times. The CDR3 loop reads CASSRTGFTEAFF. The CDR3 DNA sequence: TGTGCCAGCAGCCGGACAGGGTTCACTGAAGCTTTCTTT. The chain joins TRBV5-6 to TRBJ1-1; TRBD1 matches at 8 bases. In germline, CDR1 is SGHDT, CDR2 YYEEEE. The CDR3 contains 13 residues. With V trimmed by 4 bases and J by 4 bases, 3 bases remained unmatched.

This clonotype was seen at least ten times. J is TRBJ2-7 and V is TRBV5-1; D may correspond to TRBD1 or TRBD2 (5 bases each). The CDR3 has 16 amino acids. Germline assignment: CDR1 SGHRS and CDR2 YFSETQ. The ends were cut back, 4 bases at V and 3 bases at J, with 20 bases in the middle. The CDR3 nucleotides read TGCGCCAGCAGCGTAAGAAACCGGGACGGCTTCTACGAGCAGTACTTC. It codes for CASSVRNRDGFYEQYF.

In this sample, this clonotype turned up many times. The chain uses TRBV16 and TRBJ1-1, with D unresolved. V was cut by 3 bases and J by 0 bases, with 5 bases left in between. The CDR3 runs 13 residues. CDR1 KGHSY and CDR2 FQNENV come from the germline V gene. The CDR3 spells CASSQSVNTEAFF. The CDR3 nucleotides read TGTGCCAGCAGCCAGTCGGTGAACACTGAAGCTTTCTTT.

This clonotype was picked up many times. V gene TRBV9 combines with J gene TRBJ2-7; the match to TRBD2 covers 14 bases. Germline assignment: CDR1 SGDLS and CDR2 YYNGEE. The CDR3 contains 15 residues. V dropped 5 bases and J dropped 4; count of bases not matched to a gene: 5. As DNA, the CDR3 is TGTGCCAGCAGTACGGGGACTAGCGGGAGTTACGAGCAGTACTTC. Its protein product is CASSTGTSGSYEQYF.

This clonotype was observed at least ten times. The chain carries TRBV6-1 and TRBJ2-1; D might be TRBD1 or TRBD2, each matching 5 bases. This CDR3 region has 15 residues. V lost 3 bases, J lost 9 bases, and 18 bases lay in between. Germline CDR1 reads MNHNS; CDR2 reads SASEGT. CDR3 coding DNA: TGTGCCAGCAGTGACAAAGGGACGGTGTTGGGTGAGCAGTTCTTC. Translated, it gives CASSDKGTVLGEQFF.

This clonotype appeared many times. The chain links TRBV4-3 to TRBJ2-7; the D gene could be TRBD1 or TRBD2 (5 bases each). Germline CDR1 is LGHNA and CDR2 is YSLEER. There are 15 residues in the CDR3. V lost 0 bases to trimming and J lost 0 bases, with 9 bases between them. The CDR3, as DNA: TGCGCCAGCAGCCAAGAGCCAGGGACCTCCTACGAGCAGTACTTC. This codes for CASSQEPGTSYEQYF.

This clonotype was found many times. This chain connects TRBV20-1 to TRBJ1-3, with 7 bases identical to TRBD1. The junction had 6 bases not matched to a gene; V was cut back by 1 base and J by 3 bases. CDR3 length: 15 residues. Germline V gives CDR1 DFQATT, CDR2 SNEGSKA (reference sequence). The CDR3 reads CSARAPGQLGNTIYF. The CDR3 DNA follows: TGCAGTGCTAGAGCCCCGGGACAGCTTGGAAACACCATATATTTT.

This clonotype was observed many times. The chain employs TRBV7-8 and TRBJ2-7; 10 bases align to TRBD2. In germline, CDR1 is SGHVS, CDR2 FQNEAQ. This CDR3 spans 15 amino acids. After removal of 3 bases from V and 3 bases from J, the junction contained 5 bases not matched to a gene. The CDR3 protein is CASSFSGGSFYEQYF. The CDR3 nucleotides are TGTGCCAGCAGCTTTAGCGGGGGGTCTTTCTACGAGCAGTACTTC.

At least ten counts were recorded for this clonotype. V gene TRBV29-1 combines with J gene TRBJ2-1; perhaps TRBD2 as D (5 bases). The CDR3 contains 11 residues. V was shortened by 6 bases and J by 11 bases, with 14 bases between the two germline ends. Germline CDR1 reads SQVTM; CDR2 reads ANQGSEA. This CDR3 is CSVLDPEKQFF. The CDR3 DNA reads TGCAGCGTACTAGACCCGGAGAAGCAGTTCTTC.

In its sample, this clonotype was seen many times. The chain carries TRBV11-2 and TRBJ2-3; a possible D gene is TRBD1 (5 bases). This CDR3 has 16 amino acids. Germline V gene lookup returns CDR1 SGHAT and CDR2 FQNNGV. Trimming removed 5 bases at V and 1 base at J, with 16 bases between. The CDR3 nucleotides read TGTGCCAGCAGCCCGTGGCAGGGCTCGGGCACAGATACGCAGTATTTT. Amino acid sequence: CASSPWQGSGTDTQYF.